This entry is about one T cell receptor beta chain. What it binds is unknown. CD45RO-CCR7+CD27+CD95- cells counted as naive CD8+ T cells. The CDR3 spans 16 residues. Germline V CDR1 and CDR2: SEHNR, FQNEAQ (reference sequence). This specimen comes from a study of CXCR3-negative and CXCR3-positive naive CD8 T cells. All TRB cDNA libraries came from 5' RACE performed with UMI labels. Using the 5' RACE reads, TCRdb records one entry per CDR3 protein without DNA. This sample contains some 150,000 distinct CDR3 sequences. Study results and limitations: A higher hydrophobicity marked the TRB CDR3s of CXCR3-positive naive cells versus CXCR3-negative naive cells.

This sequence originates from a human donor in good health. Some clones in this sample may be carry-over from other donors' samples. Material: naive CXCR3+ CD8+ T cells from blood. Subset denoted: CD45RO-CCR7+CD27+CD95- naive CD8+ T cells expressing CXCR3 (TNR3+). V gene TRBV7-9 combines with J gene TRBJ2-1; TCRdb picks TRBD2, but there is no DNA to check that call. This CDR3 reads CASSLGGLVAGNEQFF.